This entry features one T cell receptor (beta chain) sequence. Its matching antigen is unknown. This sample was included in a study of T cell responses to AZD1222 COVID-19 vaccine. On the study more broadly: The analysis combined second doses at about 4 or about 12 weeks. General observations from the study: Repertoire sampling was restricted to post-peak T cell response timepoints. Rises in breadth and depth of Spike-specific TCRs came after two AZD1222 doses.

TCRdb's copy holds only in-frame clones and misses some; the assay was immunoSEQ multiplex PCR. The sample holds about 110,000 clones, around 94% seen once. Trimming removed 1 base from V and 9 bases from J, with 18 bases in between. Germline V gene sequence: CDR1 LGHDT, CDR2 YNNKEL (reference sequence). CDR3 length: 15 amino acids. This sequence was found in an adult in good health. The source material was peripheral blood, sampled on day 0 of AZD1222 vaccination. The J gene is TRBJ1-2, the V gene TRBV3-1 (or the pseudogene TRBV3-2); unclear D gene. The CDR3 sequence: CASSQVQWQEKSYTF. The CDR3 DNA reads TGTGCCAGCAGCCAAGTACAGTGGCAGGAAAAGAGCTACACCTTC.